The clone carrying this T cell receptor (beta chain) was counted only a few times. TCRdb reanalysed the 5' RACE reads using MiXCR and keeps one entry per CDR3 protein. The sample lists some 160,000 distinct CDR3 sequences, 31% occurring once. This entry comes from a study of T-cell memory formation after mild COVID-19. V lost 7 bases and J 0 bases, leaving 10 bases between the germline ends. This CDR3 has 14 residues. CDR1 is SEHNR and CDR2 is FQNEAQ in the germline V gene (reference sequence). The source material was PBMCs or a T cell subset sorted from them (not recorded which). The genes are TRBV7-9 and TRBJ2-4; D is unresolved. The receptor comes from an adult woman who had mild COVID-19 (a few samples of this study predate the infection). Cell type and time point are not known. Written as DNA, the CDR3 is TGTGCCAGCACCCGCAATCTAGCCAAAAACATTCAGTACTTC. This sequence encodes CASTRNLAKNIQYF.